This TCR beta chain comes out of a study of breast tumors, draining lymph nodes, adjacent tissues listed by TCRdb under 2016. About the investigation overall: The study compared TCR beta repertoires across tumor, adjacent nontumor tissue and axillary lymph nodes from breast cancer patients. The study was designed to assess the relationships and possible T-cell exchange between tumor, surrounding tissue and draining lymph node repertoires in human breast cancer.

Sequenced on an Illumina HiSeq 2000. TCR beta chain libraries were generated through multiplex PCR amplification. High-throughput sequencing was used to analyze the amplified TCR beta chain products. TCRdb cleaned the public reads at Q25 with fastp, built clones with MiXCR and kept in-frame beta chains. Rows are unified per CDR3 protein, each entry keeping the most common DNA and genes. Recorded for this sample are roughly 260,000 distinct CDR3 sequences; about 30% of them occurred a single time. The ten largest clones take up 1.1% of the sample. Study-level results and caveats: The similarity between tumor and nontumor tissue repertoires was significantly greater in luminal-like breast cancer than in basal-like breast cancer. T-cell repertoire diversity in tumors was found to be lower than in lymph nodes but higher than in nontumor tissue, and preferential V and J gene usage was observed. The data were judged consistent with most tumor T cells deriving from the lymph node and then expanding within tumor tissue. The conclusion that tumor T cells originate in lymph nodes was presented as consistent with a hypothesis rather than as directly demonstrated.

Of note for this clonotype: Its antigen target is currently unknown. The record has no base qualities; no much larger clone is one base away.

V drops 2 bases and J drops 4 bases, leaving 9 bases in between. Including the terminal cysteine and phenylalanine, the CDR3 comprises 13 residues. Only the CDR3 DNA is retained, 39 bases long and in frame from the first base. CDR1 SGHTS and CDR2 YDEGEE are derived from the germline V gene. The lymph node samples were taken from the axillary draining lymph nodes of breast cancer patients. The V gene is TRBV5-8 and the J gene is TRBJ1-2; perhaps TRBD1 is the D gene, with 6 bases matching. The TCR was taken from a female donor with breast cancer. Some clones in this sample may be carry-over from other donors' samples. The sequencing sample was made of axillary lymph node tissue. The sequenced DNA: TGTGCCAGCAGCTTAGGACAGCCCTATGGCTACACCTTC. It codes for CASSLGQPYGYTF. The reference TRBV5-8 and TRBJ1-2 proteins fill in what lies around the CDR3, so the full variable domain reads EAGVTQSPTHLIKTRGQQATLRCSPISGHTSVYWYQQALGLGLQFLLWYDEGEERNRGNFPPRFSGRQFPNYSSELNVNALELEDSALYLCASSLGQPYGYTFGSGTRLTVV.